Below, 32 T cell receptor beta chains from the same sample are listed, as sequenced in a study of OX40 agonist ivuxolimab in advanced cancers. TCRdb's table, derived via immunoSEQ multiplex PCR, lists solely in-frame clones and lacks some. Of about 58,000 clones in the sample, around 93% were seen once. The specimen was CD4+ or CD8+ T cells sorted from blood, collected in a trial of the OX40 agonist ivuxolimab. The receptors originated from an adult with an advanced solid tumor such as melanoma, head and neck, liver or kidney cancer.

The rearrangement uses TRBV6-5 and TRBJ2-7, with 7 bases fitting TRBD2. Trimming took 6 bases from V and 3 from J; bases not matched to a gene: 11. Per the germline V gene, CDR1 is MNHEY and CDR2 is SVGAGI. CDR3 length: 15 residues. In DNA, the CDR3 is TGTGCCAGCAGACTCCTGGGGGGGGGAGGCTACGAGCAGTACTTC. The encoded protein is CASRLLGGGGYEQYF.

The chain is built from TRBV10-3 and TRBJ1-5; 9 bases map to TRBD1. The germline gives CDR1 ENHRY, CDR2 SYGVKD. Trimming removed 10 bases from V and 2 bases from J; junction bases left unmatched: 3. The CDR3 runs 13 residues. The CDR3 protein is CASRDRGNQPQHF. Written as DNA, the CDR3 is TGTGCCAGCAGGGACAGGGGCAATCAGCCCCAGCATTTT.

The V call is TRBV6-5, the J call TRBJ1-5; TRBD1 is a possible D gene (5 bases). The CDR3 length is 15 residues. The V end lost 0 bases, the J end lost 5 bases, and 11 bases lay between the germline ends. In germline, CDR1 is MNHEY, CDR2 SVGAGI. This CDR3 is CASSYSTGADQPQHF. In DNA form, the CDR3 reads TGTGCCAGCAGTTACTCGACTGGGGCGGATCAGCCCCAGCATTTT.

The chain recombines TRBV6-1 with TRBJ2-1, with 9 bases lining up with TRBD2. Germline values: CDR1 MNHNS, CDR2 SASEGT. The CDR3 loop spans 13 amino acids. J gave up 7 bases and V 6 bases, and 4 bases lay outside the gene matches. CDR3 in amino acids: CASRAGGGNEQFF. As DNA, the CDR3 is TGTGCCAGCAGGGCGGGAGGGGGGAATGAGCAGTTCTTC.

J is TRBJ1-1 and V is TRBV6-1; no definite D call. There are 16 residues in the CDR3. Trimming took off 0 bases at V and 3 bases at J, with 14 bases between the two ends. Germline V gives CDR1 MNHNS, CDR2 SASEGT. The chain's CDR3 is CASSEAPGRVDTEAFF. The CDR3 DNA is TGTGCCAGCAGTGAAGCCCCCGGGAGGGTAGACACTGAAGCTTTCTTT.

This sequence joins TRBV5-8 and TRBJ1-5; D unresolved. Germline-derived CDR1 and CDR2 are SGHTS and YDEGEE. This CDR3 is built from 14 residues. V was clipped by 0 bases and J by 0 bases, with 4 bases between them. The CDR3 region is CASSLEFSNQPQHF. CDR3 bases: TGTGCCAGCAGCTTGGAATTTAGCAATCAGCCCCAGCATTTT.

The CDR3 DNA is TGTGCCAGTAGCAAGACAGGGCCCACAGATACGCAGTATTTT. This sequence encodes CASSKTGPTDTQYF. J is TRBJ2-3 and V is TRBV19, with 7 bases that match TRBD1. The CDR3 extends over 14 amino acids. The J segment lost 2 bases and the V segment lost 6 bases, leaving 5 bases of the junction unmatched. Per germline, CDR1 LNHDA and CDR2 SQIVND (reference sequence). Supplemented by reference TRBV19 and TRBJ2-3, the full variable domain reads DGGITQSPKYLFRKEGQNVTLSCEQNLNHDAMYWYRQDPGQGLRLIYYSQIVNDFQKGDIAEGYSVSREKKESFPLTVTSAQKNPTAFYLCASSKTGPTDTQYFGPGTRLTVL.

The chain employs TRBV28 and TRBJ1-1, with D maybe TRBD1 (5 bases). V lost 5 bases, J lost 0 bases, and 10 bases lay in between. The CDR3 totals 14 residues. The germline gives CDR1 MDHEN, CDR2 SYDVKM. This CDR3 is CASSAGRLNTEAFF. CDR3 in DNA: TGTGCCAGCAGTGCGGGACGGTTGAACACTGAAGCTTTCTTT.

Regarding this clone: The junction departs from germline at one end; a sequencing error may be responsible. The CDR3 DNA sequence: TGTGCTAGCAGCTTAGACAGGCAAGAGACCCAGTACTTC. This gives the protein CASSLDRQETQYF. The chain employs TRBV7-7 and TRBJ2-5, with a tentative D call TRBD1 (6 bases). Germline CDR1 reads SSHAT; CDR2 reads FNYEAQ (reference sequence). The length of the CDR3 is 13 residues.

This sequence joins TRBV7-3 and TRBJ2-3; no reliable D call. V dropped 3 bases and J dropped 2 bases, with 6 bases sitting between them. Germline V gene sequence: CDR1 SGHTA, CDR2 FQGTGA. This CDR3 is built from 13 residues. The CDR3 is CASSFGNTDTQYF. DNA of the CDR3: TGTGCCAGCAGCTTCGGTAACACAGATACGCAGTATTTT. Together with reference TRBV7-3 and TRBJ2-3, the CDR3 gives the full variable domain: GAGVSQTPSNKVTEKGKYVELRCDPISGHTALYWYRQSLGQGPEFLIYFQGTGAADDSGLPNDRFFAVRPEGSVSTLKIQRTERGDSAVYLCASSFGNTDTQYFGPGTRLTVL.

The CDR3 here is CASSSTSGDTDTQYF. DNA for the CDR3: TGTGCCAGCAGCTCGACTAGCGGGGACACAGATACGCAGTATTTT. The chain recombines TRBV7-9 with TRBJ2-3; 11 bases are shared with TRBD2. This CDR3 has 15 amino acids. The trim removed 4 bases at V and 2 bases at J, leaving 2 bases unmatched. Germline CDR1 SEHNR, CDR2 FQNEAQ (reference sequence).

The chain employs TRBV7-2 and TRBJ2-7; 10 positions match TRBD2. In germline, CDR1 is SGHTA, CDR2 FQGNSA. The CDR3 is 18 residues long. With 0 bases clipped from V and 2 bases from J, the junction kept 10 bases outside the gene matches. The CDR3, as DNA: TGTGCCAGCAGCTTAGCGAGCCTAGCGGGAGCCCTCGCCTACGAGCAGTACTTC. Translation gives CASSLASLAGALAYEQYF.

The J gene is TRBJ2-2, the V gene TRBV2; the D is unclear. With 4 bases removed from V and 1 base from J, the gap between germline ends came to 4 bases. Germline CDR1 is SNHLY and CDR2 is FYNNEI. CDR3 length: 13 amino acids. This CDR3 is CASSVQNTGELFF. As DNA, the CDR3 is TGTGCCAGCAGTGTTCAGAACACCGGGGAGCTGTTTTTT.

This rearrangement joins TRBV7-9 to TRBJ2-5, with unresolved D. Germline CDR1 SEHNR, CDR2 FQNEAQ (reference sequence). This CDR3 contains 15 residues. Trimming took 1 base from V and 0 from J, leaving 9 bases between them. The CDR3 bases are TGTGCCAGCAGCTTAGAGACGGCTTACCAAGAGACCCAGTACTTC. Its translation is CASSLETAYQETQYF.

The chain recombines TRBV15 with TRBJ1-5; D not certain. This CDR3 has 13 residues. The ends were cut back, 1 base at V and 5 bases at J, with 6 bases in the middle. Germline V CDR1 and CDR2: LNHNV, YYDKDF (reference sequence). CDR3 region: CATSRGVYQPQHF. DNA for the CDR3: TGTGCCACCAGCAGAGGAGTTTATCAGCCCCAGCATTTT.

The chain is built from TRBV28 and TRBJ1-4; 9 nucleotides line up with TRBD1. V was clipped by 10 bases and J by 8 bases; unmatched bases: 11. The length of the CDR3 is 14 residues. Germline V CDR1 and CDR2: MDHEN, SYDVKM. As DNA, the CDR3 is TGTGCCACCCAAGGGACAGGGTTACGGGAAAAACTGTTTTTT. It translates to CATQGTGLREKLFF.

DNA for the CDR3: TGTGCCAGCAGCTCTAGTAGCCCCATCTTCGGCGCTCAGTTCTTC. It specifies CASSSSSPIFGAQFF. The rearrangement links TRBV7-9 to TRBJ2-1; no clear D. The CDR3 contains 15 residues. The germline gives CDR1 SEHNR, CDR2 FQNEAQ (reference sequence). The V and J ends lost 4 bases and 13 bases respectively, with 23 bases between them.

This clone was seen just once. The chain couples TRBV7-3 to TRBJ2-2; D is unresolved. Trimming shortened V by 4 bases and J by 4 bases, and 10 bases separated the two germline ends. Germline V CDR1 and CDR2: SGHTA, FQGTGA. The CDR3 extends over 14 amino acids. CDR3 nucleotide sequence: TGTGCCAGCAGCTCTGGGGATCGCACCGGGGAGCTGTTTTTT. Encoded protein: CASSSGDRTGELFF.

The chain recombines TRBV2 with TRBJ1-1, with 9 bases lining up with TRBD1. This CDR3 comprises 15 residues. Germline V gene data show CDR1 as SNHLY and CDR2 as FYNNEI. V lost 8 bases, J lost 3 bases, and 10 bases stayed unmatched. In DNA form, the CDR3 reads TGTGCCAGCGTACAGGGGGCAGGTTGGGACACTGAAGCTTTCTTT. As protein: CASVQGAGWDTEAFF.

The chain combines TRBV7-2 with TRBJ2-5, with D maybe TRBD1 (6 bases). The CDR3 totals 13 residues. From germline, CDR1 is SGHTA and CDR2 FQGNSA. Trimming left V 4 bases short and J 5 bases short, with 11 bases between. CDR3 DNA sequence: TGTGCCAGCAGCTACAGGGTAGGGGAGACCCAGTACTTC. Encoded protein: CASSYRVGETQYF.

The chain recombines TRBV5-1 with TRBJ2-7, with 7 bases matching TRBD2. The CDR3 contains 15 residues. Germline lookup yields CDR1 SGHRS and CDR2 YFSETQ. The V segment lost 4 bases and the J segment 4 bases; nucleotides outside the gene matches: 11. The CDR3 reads CASSDTSADIYEQYF. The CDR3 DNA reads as TGCGCCAGCAGCGATACTAGCGCGGACATATACGAGCAGTACTTC.

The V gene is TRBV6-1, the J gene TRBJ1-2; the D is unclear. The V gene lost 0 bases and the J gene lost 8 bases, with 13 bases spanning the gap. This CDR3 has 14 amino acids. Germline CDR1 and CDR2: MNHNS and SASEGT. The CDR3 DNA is TGTGCCAGCAGTGAAGCCCTCCCAGTAAGGGGCTACACCTTC. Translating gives CASSEALPVRGYTF.

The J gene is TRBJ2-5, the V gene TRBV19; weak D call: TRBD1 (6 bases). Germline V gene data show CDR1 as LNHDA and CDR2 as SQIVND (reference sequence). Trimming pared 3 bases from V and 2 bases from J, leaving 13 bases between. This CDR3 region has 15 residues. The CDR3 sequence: CASSMPGEPQETQYF. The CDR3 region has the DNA TGTGCCAGTAGTATGCCAGGGGAACCTCAAGAGACCCAGTACTTC.

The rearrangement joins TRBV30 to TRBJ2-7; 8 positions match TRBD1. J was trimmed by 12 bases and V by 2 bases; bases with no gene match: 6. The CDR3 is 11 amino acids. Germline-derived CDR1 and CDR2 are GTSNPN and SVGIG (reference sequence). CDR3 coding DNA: TGTGCCTGGAGTCTTGGGACAGGCCCGTACTTC. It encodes CAWSLGTGPYF.

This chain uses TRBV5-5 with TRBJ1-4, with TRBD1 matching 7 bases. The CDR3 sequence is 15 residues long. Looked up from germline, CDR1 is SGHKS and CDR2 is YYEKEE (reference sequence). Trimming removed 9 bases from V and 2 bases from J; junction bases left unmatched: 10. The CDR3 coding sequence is TGTGCCAACACCAAAAGGGACAGCACTAATGAAAAACTGTTTTTT. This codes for CANTKRDSTNEKLFF.

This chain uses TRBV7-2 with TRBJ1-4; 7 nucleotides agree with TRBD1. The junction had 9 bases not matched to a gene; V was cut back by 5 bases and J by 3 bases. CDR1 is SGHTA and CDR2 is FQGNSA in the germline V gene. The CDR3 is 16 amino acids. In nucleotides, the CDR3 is TGTGCCAGCAGCCCAACAGGGGTCTCGGCTAATGAAAAACTGTTTTTT. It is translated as CASSPTGVSANEKLFF.

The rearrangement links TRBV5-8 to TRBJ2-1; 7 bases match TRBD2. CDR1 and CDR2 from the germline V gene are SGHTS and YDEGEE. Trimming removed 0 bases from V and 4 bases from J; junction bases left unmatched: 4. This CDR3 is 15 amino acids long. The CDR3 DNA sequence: TGTGCCAGCAGCTTGGCCGGGACTAATTACAATGAGCAGTTCTTC. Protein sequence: CASSLAGTNYNEQFF.

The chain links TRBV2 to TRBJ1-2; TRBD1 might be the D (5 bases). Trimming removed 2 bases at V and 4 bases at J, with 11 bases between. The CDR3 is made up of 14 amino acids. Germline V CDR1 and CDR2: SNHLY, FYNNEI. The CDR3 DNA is TGTGCCAGCAGTGAAAGGCAGGGAGGCTATGGCTACACCTTC. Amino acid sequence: CASSERQGGYGYTF.

This CDR3 reads CASSLDLETQYF. Written as DNA, the CDR3 is TGTGCCAGCAGCTTAGATTTGGAGACCCAGTACTTC. The chain carries TRBV11-2 and TRBJ2-5; D unresolved. With 0 bases removed from V and 5 bases from J, the gap between germline ends came to 4 bases. Germline V gene data show CDR1 as SGHAT and CDR2 as FQNNGV. This CDR3 comprises 12 residues.

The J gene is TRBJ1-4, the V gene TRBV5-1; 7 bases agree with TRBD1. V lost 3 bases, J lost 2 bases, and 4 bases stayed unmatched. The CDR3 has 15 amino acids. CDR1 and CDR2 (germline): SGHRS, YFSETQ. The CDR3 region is CASSSLTGTNEKLFF. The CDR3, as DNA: TGCGCCAGCAGCTCTCTGACAGGGACTAATGAAAAACTGTTTTTT.

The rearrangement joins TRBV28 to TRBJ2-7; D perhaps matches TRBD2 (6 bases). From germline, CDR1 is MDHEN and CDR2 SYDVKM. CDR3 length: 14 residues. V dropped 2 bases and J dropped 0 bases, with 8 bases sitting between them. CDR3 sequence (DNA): TGTGCCAGCAGTTTAGCGGGGCCCTCCTACGAGCAGTACTTC. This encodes CASSLAGPSYEQYF.

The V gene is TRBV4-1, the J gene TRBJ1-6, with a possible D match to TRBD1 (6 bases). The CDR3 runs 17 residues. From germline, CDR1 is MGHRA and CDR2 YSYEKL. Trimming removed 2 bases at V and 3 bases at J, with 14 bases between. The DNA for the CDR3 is TGCGCCAGCAGCCAACAAACAGGGTCAAACTATAATTCACCCCTCCACTTT. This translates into CASSQQTGSNYNSPLHF.